The T cell receptor (beta chain) under discussion was sequenced for a study of OX40 agonist ivuxolimab in advanced cancers. Study in general: Patients were around 83% male with ages roughly 23 to 79, mean roughly 64.

Autoimmune disease history or systemic immunosuppression excluded patients. Drawing of blood for sampling happened at baseline, at cycle 4 day 1, and at cycle 7 day 1. Measured with immunoSEQ multiplex PCR; TCRdb has only the in-frame clones, and not every one. The data hold some 96,000 clones, with roughly four fifths observed a single time. Trimming pared 7 bases from V and 4 bases from J, leaving 10 bases between. Germline CDR1 reads MDHEN; CDR2 reads SYDVKM. This CDR3 is 12 amino acids long. The sequence was obtained from an adult with an advanced solid tumor such as melanoma, head and neck, liver or kidney cancer. The sample in question was CD4+ or CD8+ T cells sorted from blood, obtained in a trial of the OX40 agonist ivuxolimab. V gene TRBV28 combines with J gene TRBJ1-2, with D perhaps TRBD1 (6 bases). The CDR3 spells CASNGQTYGYTF. The DNA of the CDR3 is TGTGCCAGCAATGGACAGACCTATGGCTACACCTTC.